This T cell receptor (beta chain) appears in the sequencing data of a study of identical twins. TCRdb recomputed calls from the 5' RACE reads with MiXCR, one row per CDR3 protein. The sample lists about 530,000 distinct CDR3 sequences, roughly 15% occurring once. The same sample was also used in a study of yellow fever vaccine responses in identical twins.

This TCR was sampled from a young woman in good health. Material: CD4+ T cells sorted from blood.

DNA for the CDR3: TGTGCCAGCAGCCAAGGCGCAGGGACGTCCTACGAGCAGTACGTC. It codes for CASSQGAGTSYEQYV. The V call is TRBV3-1, the J call TRBJ2-7; TRBD1 or TRBD2 may be the D gene (5 bases each). CDR1 and CDR2 (germline): LGHDT, YNNKEL (reference sequence). Between the trimmed V and J ends, which lost 1 base and 1 base, there was a span of 11 bases. The length of the CDR3 is 15 residues.